This TCR beta chain was recorded in a study of T cells in Graves' hyperthyroidism and ophthalmopathy. Trimming removed 5 bases from V and 2 bases from J; junction bases left unmatched: 11. The CDR3 has 16 residues. CDR1 LNHNV and CDR2 YYDKDF come from the germline V gene (reference sequence). This clonotype showed up many times. RNA transcripts provided the source from which TCR beta CDR3 regions were amplified. The HTBI set primed first-round TCR CDR3 RT-PCR. One entry per CDR3 protein, called by TCRdb with MiXCR from the multiplex PCR reads. The table includes around 250,000 distinct CDR3 sequences, 24% detected once.

This sequence originates from a woman aged 40 to 49 with Graves' ophthalmopathy. This chain connects TRBV15 to TRBJ2-5, with 7 positions matching TRBD2. Sequences were obtained from blood. CDR3 bases: TGTGCCACCAGCTTTCCAACTGGCGGGAGACAAGAGACCCAGTACTTC. Translated: CATSFPTGGRQETQYF.